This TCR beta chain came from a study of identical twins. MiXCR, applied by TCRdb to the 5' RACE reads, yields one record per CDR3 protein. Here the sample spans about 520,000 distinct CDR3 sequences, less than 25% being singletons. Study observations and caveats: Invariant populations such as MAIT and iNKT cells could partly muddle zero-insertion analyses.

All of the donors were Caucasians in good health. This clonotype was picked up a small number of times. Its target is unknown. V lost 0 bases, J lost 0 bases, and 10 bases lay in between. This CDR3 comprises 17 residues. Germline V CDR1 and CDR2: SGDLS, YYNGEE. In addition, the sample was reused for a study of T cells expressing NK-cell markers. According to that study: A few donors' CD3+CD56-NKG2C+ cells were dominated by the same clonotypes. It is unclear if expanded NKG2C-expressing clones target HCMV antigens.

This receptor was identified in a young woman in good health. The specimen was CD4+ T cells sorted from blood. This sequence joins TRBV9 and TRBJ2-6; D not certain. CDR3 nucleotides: TGTGCCAGCAGCGTAGCTCGGAGCTCCTCTGGGGCCAACGTCCTGACTTTC. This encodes CASSVARSSSGANVLTF.